This T cell receptor beta chain was sequenced for a study of blood T cell repertoires in COVID-19. The CDR3 is 13 residues long. Germline CDR1 reads SNHLY; CDR2 reads FYNNEI. Trimming removed 6 bases from V and 8 bases from J, with 11 bases in between. Only in-frame clones appear in the TCRdb table, and some are missing; sequencing was by immunoSEQ multiplex PCR. The sample has about 110,000 clones, around 88% seen once. This clone appeared once. The V call is TRBV2, the J call TRBJ1-6; perhaps TRBD1 as D (5 bases). Sequenced: peripheral blood. The clonotype originates from a man aged 50-59 years with active or convalescent COVID-19. Here the CDR3 reads CASSPDRYSPLHF. CDR3 nucleotides: TGTGCCAGCAGCCCCGACAGATATTCACCCCTCCACTTT.